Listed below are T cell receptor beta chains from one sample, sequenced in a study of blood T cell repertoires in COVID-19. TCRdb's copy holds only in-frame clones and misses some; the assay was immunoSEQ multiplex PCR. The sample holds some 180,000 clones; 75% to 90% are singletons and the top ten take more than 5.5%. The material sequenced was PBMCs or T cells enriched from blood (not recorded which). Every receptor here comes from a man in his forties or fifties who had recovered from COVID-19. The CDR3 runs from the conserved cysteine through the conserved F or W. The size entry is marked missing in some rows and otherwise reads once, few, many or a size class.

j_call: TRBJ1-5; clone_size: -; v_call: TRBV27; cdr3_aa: CASSPNPSGRGQYSNQPQHF
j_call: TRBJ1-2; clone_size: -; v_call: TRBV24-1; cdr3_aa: CATSGAADGYTF
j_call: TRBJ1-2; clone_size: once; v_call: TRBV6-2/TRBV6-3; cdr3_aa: CASSYPGQYYTF
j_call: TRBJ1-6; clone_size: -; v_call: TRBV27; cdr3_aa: CASSLIKSPLHF
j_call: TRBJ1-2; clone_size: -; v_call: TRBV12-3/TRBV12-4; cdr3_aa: CASSRGQGYGYTF
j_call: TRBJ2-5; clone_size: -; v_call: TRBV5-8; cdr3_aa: CASSFPSGQETQYF
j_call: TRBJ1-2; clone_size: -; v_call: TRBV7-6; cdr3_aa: CASSLVGTGDGYTF
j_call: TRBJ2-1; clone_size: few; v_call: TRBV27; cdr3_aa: CASSPDRVRGNEQFF
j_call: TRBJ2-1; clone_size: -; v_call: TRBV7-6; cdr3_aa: CASSEISGLAGNEQFF
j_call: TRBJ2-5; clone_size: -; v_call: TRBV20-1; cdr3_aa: CSASSASGPAQYF
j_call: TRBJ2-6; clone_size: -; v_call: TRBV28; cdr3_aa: CASRISGANVLTF
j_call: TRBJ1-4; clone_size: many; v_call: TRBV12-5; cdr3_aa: CASGPGTGSTNEKLFF
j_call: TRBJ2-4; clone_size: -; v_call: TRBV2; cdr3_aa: CASRQRQGYLDIAKNIQYF
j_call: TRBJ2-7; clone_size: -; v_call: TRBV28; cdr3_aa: CASIPGVLTSSYEQYF
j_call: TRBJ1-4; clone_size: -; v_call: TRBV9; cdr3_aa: CASSVAYGTGEKLFF
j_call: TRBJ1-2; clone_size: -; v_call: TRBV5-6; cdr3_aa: CASSLASGSGGYTF
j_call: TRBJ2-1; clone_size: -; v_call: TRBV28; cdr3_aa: CASRPPEGSGRIYNEQFF
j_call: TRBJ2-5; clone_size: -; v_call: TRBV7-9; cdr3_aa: CASSLPWGRQETQYF
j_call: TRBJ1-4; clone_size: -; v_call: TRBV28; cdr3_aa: CAARRGSRSEKLFF
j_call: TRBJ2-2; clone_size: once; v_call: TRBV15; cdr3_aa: CATRGWASRNTGELFF
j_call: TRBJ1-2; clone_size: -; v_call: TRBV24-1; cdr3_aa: CATSDHQGFGYTF
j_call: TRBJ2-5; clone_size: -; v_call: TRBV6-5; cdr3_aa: CASSSEFQETQYF
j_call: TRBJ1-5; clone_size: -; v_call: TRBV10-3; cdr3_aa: CAISESLGGYRPQHF
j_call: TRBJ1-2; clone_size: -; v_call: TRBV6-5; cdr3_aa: CASRRENYGYTF
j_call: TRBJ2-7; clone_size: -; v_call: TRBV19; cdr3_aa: CASSIGYTPGTDYEQYF
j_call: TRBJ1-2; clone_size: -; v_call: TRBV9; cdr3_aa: CASSVLTASSDGYTF
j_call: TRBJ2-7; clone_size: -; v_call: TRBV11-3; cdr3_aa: CASSLESGYEQYF
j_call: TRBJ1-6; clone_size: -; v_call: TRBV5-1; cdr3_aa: CASSFTRTGSPLHF